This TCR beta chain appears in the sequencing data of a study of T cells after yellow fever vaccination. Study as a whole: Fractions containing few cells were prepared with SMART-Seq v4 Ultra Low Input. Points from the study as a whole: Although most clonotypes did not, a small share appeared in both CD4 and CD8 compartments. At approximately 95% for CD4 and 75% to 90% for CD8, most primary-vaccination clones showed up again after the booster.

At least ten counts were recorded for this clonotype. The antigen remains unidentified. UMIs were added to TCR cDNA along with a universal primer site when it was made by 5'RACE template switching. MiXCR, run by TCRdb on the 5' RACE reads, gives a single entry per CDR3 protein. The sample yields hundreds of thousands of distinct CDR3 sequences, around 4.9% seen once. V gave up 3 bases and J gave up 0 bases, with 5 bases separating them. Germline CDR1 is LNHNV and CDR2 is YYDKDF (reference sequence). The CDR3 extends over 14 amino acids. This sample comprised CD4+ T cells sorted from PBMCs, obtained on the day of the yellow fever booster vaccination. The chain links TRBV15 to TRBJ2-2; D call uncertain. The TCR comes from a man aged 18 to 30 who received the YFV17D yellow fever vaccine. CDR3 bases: TGTGCCACCAGCAGCGTAGCGAACACCGGGGAGCTGTTTTTT. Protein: CATSSVANTGELFF.